These T cell receptor beta chains were read from a single sample in a study of molecular identifiers for immune sequencing clone quantification. TCRdb reprocessed the PCR reads with MiXCR, giving one entry per CDR3 protein. The data hold about 510,000 distinct CDR3 sequences, with less than 30% observed a single time. Sequencing was performed on naive CD8+ T cells from blood, with Jurkat cell RNA spiked in. These receptors were collected from a human donor in good health. Some libraries in this study had Jurkat cell RNA spiked in. CDR3s include the opening cysteine and the closing phenylalanine or tryptophan. A D gene is named only where the DNA matches it firmly. Size is stated for part of the rows, as once, few or many counts, or as a class when the clone is expanded.

CASSQGASSWQFF	TGCGCCAGCAGCCAGGGGGCGTCATCGTGGCAGTTCTTC	TRBV4-1	TRBJ2-1	.	.
CASSLQENSNQPQHF	TGTGCCAGCAGCTTACAGGAAAATAGCAATCAGCCCCAGCATTTT	TRBV7-6	TRBJ1-5	.	many
CSARDEQFF	TGCAGTGCTAGAGATGAGCAGTTCTTC	TRBV20-1	TRBJ2-1	.	.
CASSGALGEPEAFF	TGTGCCAGCAGTGGAGCGCTGGGGGAACCTGAAGCTTTCTTT	TRBV2	TRBJ1-1	.	.
CASSVVNSGVATDTQYF	TGTGCCAGCAGCGTAGTCAACAGCGGGGTGGCCACAGATACGCAGTATTTT	TRBV11-2	TRBJ2-3	TRBD2	few
CSARQVFPADTQYF	TGCAGTGCGAGACAGGTATTTCCTGCAGATACGCAGTATTTT	TRBV20-1	TRBJ2-3	.	few
CASSQELLDSLTGELFF	TGCGCCAGCAGCCAAGAACTATTGGATTCGCTCACCGGGGAGCTGTTTTTT	TRBV4-1	TRBJ2-2	.	.
CASSLVRKPYEQYF	TGTGCCAGCAGCTTAGTGCGGAAACCCTACGAGCAGTACTTC	TRBV7-9	TRBJ2-7	.	many
CASRLRGTYGYTF	TGTGCCAGCAGGTTAAGGGGCACCTATGGCTACACCTTC	TRBV12-3/TRBV12-4	TRBJ1-2	.	.
CASSQDRGRSYGHTF	TGCGCCAGCAGCCAGGACAGGGGGAGGAGCTATGGCCACACCTTC	TRBV4-3	TRBJ1-2	TRBD1	.
CASSQVLAGVEETQYF	TGTGCCAGCAGCCAAGTCCTAGCGGGAGTTGAAGAGACCCAGTACTTC	TRBV3-1	TRBJ2-5	TRBD2	.
CASSQAGLASTDTQYF	TGCGCCAGCAGCCAAGCTGGACTAGCGAGCACAGATACGCAGTATTTT	TRBV4-1	TRBJ2-3	TRBD2	.
CSARDFALAVQETQYF	TGCAGTGCTAGAGATTTCGCGCTAGCGGTCCAAGAGACCCAGTACTTC	TRBV20-1	TRBJ2-5	TRBD2	.
CASSQGSSGQFF	TGCGCCAGCAGCCAAGGGTCTTCTGGGCAGTTCTTC	TRBV4-1	TRBJ2-1	.	.
CASSFSATGTDTQYF	TGTGCCAGCAGCTTCTCAGCGACAGGGACAGATACGCAGTATTTT	TRBV7-9	TRBJ2-3	TRBD1	many
CASSPGQAVFGTQYF	TGTGCCAGCAGCCCGGGACAGGCCGTGTTTGGTACGCAGTATTTT	TRBV7-9	TRBJ2-3	TRBD1	many
CASSYFSGANVLTF	TGTGCCAGCAGTTACTTCTCTGGGGCCAACGTCCTGACTTTC	TRBV6-2/TRBV6-3	TRBJ2-6	.	many
CASGPVVIGDRAIIGFEQYF	TGTGCCAGCGGCCCGGTAGTCATTGGGGACAGGGCCATCATAGGTTTCGAGCAGTACTTC	TRBV4-2	TRBJ2-7	TRBD1	once
CASSHDYPSQTNEQYF	TGCGCCAGCAGCCACGACTACCCCAGTCAGACCAACGAGCAGTACTTC	TRBV4-3	TRBJ2-7	.	.
CASSPLDYNEQFF	TGTGCCAGCAGCCCGTTGGACTACAATGAGCAGTTCTTC	TRBV7-6	TRBJ2-1	.	few
CASSIGPTAMNTEAFF	TGTGCCAGTAGTATAGGCCCGACAGCCATGAACACTGAAGCTTTCTTT	TRBV19	TRBJ1-1	.	once
CAWTAGGFTEAFF	TGTGCCTGGACGGCAGGGGGCTTCACTGAAGCTTTCTTT	TRBV30	TRBJ1-1	TRBD1	.
CASSPGTAHYEQYF	TGCGCCAGCAGCCCCGGGACCGCGCACTACGAGCAGTACTTC	TRBV4-1	TRBJ2-7	.	many
CASSSDITDTQCF	TGTGCCAGCAGCTCGGACATCACAGATACGCAGTGTTTT	TRBV11-2	TRBJ2-3	.	.
CATSSSGSGGNEQFF	TGTGCCACCAGCAGTAGCGGGAGTGGCGGCAATGAGCAGTTCTTC	TRBV15	TRBJ2-1	TRBD2	.
CASRLLLNTEAFF	TGTGCCAGCAGGCTGCTTTTGAACACTGAAGCTTTCTTT	TRBV14	TRBJ1-1	.	many
CASSWENQPQHF	TGTGCCAGCAGCTGGGAAAATCAGCCCCAGCATTTT	TRBV5-4	TRBJ1-5	.	many
CASSQDPRRSSGNTIYF	TGCGCCAGCAGCCAAGATCCCAGGCGTAGCTCTGGAAACACCATATATTTT	TRBV4-3	TRBJ1-3	.	few
CASSDGVGANTEAFF	TGTGCCAGCAGCGATGGGGTTGGCGCGAATACTGAAGCTTTCTTT	TRBV7-6	TRBJ1-1	.	few
CASSRTAGGPSYEQYF	TGCGCCAGCAGCCGCACGGCGGGGGGCCCCTCCTACGAGCAGTACTTC	TRBV4-3	TRBJ2-7	TRBD2	.
CASSHSEGEYEAFF	TGCGCCAGCAGCCACTCGGAGGGGGAGTACGAAGCTTTCTTT	TRBV4-3	TRBJ1-1	.	.
CASSLLAGGLNEQFF	TGTGCCAGCAGTTTATTAGCGGGAGGGCTTAATGAGCAGTTCTTC	TRBV27	TRBJ2-1	TRBD2	.
CASRQGEAFF	TGTGCCAGCCGCCAGGGTGAAGCTTTCTTT	TRBV2	TRBJ1-1	.	many
CASSLQENTGELFF	TGTGCCAGCAGCTTACAGGAAAACACCGGGGAGCTGTTTTTT	TRBV11-3	TRBJ2-2	.	.
CASSAEASSYEQYF	TGTGCCAGCAGTGCCGAGGCGAGCTCCTACGAGCAGTACTTC	TRBV2	TRBJ2-7	.	many
CAWGLGRTPEQYF	TGTGCCTGGGGCCTTGGCAGGACCCCCGAGCAGTACTTC	TRBV30	TRBJ2-7	.	.
CASSHMGWTDTGELFF	TGTGCCAGCAGCCATATGGGCTGGACGGACACCGGGGAGCTGTTTTTT	TRBV7-9	TRBJ2-2	.	.
CASSLGVSLFGGSNQETQYF	TGTGCCAGCAGTTTAGGGGTCAGTTTATTCGGGGGCTCGAACCAAGAGACCCAGTACTTC	TRBV28	TRBJ2-5	.	many
CASSLVGEGLSNQPQHF	TGTGCCAGCAGTTTAGTAGGGGAGGGGCTAAGCAATCAGCCCCAGCATTTT	TRBV11-2	TRBJ1-5	.	.
CASSLVRGSSYEQYF	TGCGCCAGCAGCTTGGTTCGGGGGAGCTCCTACGAGCAGTACTTC	TRBV5-1	TRBJ2-7	.	many
CASSPGTRVSYTF	TGTGCCAGTAGTCCCGGGACACGAGTTTCCTACACCTTC	TRBV19	TRBJ1-2	.	.
CASSQDSSDTQYF	TGCGCCAGCAGCCAAGATTCATCAGATACGCAGTATTTT	TRBV4-1	TRBJ2-3	.	many
CASSPWGGSTGELFF	TGTGCCAGCAGCCCCTGGGGGGGTTCCACCGGGGAGCTGTTTTTT	TRBV7-9	TRBJ2-2	TRBD2	.
CASSPLQGSTDTQYF	TGTGCCAGCAGTCCGCTACAGGGAAGCACAGATACGCAGTATTTT	TRBV28	TRBJ2-3	.	.
CASSPQLARGANVLTF	TGTGCCAGCAGCCCACAACTAGCGCGCGGGGCCAATGTCCTGACTTTC	TRBV3-1	TRBJ2-6	TRBD2	.
CASSLTSSGNTIYF	TGTGCCAGCAGCTTAACAAGCTCTGGAAACACCATATATTTT	TRBV7-9	TRBJ1-3	.	many
CSARDRTATGEPFF	TGCAGTGCTAGAGATCGGACAGCCACCGGGGAGCCGTTTTTT	TRBV20-1	TRBJ2-2	.	.
CAWSDIRSGELFF	TGTGCCTGGAGTGACATCCGGTCCGGGGAGCTGTTTTTT	TRBV30	TRBJ2-2	.	many
CASSEGGWTGGNQPQHF	TGTGCCAGCAGTGAAGGGGGATGGACAGGGGGCAATCAGCCCCAGCATTTT	TRBV6-1	TRBJ1-5	TRBD1	.
CASSQGAVANQPQHF	TGCGCCAGCAGCCAAGGGGCGGTTGCCAATCAGCCCCAGCATTTT	TRBV4-3	TRBJ1-5	.	few
CSVEPATGRWVGETQYF	TGCAGCGTTGAACCGGCGACAGGGAGGTGGGTCGGGGAGACCCAGTACTTC	TRBV29-1	TRBJ2-5	.	few